The T cell receptor (beta chain) described here comes from a study of molecular identifiers for immune sequencing clone quantification. The J segment lost 1 base and the V segment lost 4 bases, leaving 10 bases of the junction unmatched. The CDR3 is made up of 17 amino acids. Germline CDR1 reads SGHVS; CDR2 reads FQNEAQ. TCRdb itself ran the PCR reads through MiXCR, one entry per CDR3 protein. The sample lists roughly 320,000 distinct CDR3 sequences, around 21% occurring once. The chain employs TRBV7-8 and TRBJ2-3, with 8 bases aligning to TRBD1. Sequenced sample: naive CD8+ T cells from blood, with Jurkat cell RNA spiked in. Subset of the sample: FACS-sorted CD8+CD4-CCR7+CD45RA+ naive T cells. The TCR sequence derives from a human donor in good health. Some libraries in this study had Jurkat cell RNA spiked in. In DNA form, the CDR3 reads TGTGCCAGCAGCTCCATACCGACAGGGGCAGGCACAGATACGCAGTATTTT. Translation gives CASSSIPTGAGTDTQYF.